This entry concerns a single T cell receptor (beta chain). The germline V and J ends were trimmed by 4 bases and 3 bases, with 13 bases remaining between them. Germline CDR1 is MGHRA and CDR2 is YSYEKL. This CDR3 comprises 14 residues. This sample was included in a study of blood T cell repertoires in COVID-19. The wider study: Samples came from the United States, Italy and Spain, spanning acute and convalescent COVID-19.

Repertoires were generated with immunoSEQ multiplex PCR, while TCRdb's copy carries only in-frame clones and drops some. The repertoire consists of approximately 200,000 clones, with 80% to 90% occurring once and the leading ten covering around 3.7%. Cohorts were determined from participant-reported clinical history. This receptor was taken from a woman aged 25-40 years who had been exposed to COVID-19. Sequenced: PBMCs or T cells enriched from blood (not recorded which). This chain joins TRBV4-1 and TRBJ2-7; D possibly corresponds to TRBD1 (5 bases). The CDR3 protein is CASSRQTVDYEQYF. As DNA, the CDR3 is TGCGCCAGCAGCCGCCAGACAGTAGACTACGAGCAGTACTTC.